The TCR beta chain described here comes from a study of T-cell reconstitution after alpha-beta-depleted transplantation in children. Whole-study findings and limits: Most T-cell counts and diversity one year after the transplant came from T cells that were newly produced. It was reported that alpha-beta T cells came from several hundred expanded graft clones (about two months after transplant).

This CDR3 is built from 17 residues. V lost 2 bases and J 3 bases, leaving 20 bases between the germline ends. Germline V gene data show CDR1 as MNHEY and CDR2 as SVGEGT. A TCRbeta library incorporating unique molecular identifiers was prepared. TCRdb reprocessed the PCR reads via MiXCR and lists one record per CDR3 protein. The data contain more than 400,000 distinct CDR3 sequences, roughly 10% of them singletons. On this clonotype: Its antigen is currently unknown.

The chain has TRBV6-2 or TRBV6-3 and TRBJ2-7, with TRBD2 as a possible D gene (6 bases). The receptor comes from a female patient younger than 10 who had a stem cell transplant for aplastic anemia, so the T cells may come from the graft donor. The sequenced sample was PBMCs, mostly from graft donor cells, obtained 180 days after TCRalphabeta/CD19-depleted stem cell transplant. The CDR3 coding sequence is TGTGCCAGCAGTTACCGGCTGATGGGACTTTCAGACTACGAGCAGTACTTC. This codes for CASSYRLMGLSDYEQYF.